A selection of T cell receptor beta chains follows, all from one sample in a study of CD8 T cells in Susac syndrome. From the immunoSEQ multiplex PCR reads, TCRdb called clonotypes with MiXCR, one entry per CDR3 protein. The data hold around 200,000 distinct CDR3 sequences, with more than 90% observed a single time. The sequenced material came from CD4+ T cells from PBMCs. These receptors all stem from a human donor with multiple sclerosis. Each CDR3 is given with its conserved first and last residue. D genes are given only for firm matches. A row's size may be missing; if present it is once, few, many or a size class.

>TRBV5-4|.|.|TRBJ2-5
TGTGCCAGCAGCCCCACGGCGGGTCAAGAGACCCAGTACTTC
CASSPTAGQETQYF
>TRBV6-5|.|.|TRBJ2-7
TGTGCCAGCAGTGCCGGACAGATGCCCTACGAGCAGTACTTC
CASSAGQMPYEQYF
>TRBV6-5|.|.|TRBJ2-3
TGTGCCAGCGGGCCATGGGGGCCGGGCGCAGATACGCAGTATTTT
CASGPWGPGADTQYF
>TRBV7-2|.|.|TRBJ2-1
TGTGCCAGCAGCTACCGCAAGGGCTTATCTTGGGACAATGAGCAGTTCTTC
CASSYRKGLSWDNEQFF
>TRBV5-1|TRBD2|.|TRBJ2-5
TGCGCCAGCAGCTTGGAGTTAGCGGGGGGGCCGGAGGCCCAGTACTTC
CASSLELAGGPEAQYF
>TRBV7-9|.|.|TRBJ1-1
TGTGCCAGCCCTTTGGAACCATTTACGTTCACTGAAGCTTTCTTT
CASPLEPFTFTEAFF
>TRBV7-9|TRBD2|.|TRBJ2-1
TGTGCCAGCAGGCGCCTAGCGGGACCGCAGTTCTTC
CASRRLAGPQFF
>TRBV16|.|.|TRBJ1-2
TGTGCCAGCAGCCAATCAGCCTCTAACTATGGCTACACCTTC
CASSQSASNYGYTF
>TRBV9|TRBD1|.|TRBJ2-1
TGTGCCAGCAGCGTAACGGGACAGGGTACGGGTGGATCTCTGATGGAGCAGTTCTTC
CASSVTGQGTGGSLMEQFF
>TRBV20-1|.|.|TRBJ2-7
TGCAGTGCCCACTCAGCTGGCTCCTACGAGCAGTACTTC
CSAHSAGSYEQYF
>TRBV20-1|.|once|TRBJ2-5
TGCAGTGCGAGGGCCGCGGGGATTCAAGAGACCCAGTACTTC
CSARAAGIQETQYF
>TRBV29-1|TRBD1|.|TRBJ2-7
TGCAGCGTTGCGGACAGGGCACTCTACGAGCAGTACTTC
CSVADRALYEQYF
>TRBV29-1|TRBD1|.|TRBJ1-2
TGCAGCGTTGAACAGGGGGTTGGGGACTATGGCTACACCTTC
CSVEQGVGDYGYTF
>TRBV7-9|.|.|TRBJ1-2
TGTGCCAGCAGTTTAGACGGAGGAGGGTACACCTTC
CASSLDGGGYTF
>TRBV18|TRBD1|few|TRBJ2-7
TGTGCCAGCTCACCGCAGGGGGCCTACGAGCAGTACTTC
CASSPQGAYEQYF
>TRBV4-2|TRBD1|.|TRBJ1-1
TGTGCCAGCAGCCAAGTGCCAGGGGGGATCACTGAAGCTTTCTTT
CASSQVPGGITEAFF
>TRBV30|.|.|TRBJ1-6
TGTGCCTGGGGACCCAGGGCCAGACCCCTCCACTTT
CAWGPRARPLHF
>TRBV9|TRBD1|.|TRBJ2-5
TGTGCCAGCAGCCCCCGGACAGGGAGGGAGACCCAGTACTTC
CASSPRTGRETQYF
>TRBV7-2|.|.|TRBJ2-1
TGTGCCAGCAGCTTAGCGACCAGGGTCTACAATGAGCAGTTCTTC
CASSLATRVYNEQFF
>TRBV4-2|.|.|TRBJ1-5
TGTGCCAGCAGCCAAGGGGTGGCGGGGGGCCAGCCCCAGCATTTT
CASSQGVAGGQPQHF
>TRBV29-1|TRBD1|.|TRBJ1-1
TGCAGCGTGGACAGGGCCATGAACACTGAAGCTTTCTTT
CSVDRAMNTEAFF
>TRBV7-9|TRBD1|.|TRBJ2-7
TGTGCCAGCAGCACTCGGACAGGATTCTACGAGCAGTACTTC
CASSTRTGFYEQYF
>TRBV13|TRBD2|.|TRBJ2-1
TGTGCCAGCAGGGACGGACTAGCGGGGGTCCGGGAGCAGTTCTTC
CASRDGLAGVREQFF
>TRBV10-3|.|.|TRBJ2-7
TGTGCCATCAGTGAGAGAGGGGTCGACGAGCAGTACTTC
CAISERGVDEQYF
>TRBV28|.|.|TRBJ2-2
TGTGCCAGCAACCGCAGTCCGGGGGAGCTGTTTTTT
CASNRSPGELFF
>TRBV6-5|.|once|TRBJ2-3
TGTGCCAGCAGTAACTACGCCCATACGCAGTATTTT
CASSNYAHTQYF
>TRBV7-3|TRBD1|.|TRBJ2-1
TGTGCCAGCAGCTTCGCCGGGACAGAACCTAATGAGCAGTTCTTC
CASSFAGTEPNEQFF
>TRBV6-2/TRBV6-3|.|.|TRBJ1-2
TGTGCCAGCAGCCACTCCATAGGCCGCGGTGGCTACACCTTC
CASSHSIGRGGYTF
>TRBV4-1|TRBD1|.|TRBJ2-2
TGCGCCAGCAGCCACCAGGGGGCCGGGGCCGGGGAGCTGTTTTTT
CASSHQGAGAGELFF
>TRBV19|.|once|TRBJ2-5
TGTGCCAGTAGTATAGTGGCAGGGCTAGAGACCCAGTACTTC
CASSIVAGLETQYF
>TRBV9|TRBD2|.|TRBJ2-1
TGTGCCAGCAGCGTAACTAGCGGGGGACTCACCGGTGAGCAGTTCTTC
CASSVTSGGLTGEQFF
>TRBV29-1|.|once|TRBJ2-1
TGCAGCGTTGAAGATCGGGCCAGGTACAATGAGCAGTTCTTC
CSVEDRARYNEQFF
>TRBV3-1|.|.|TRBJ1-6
TGTGCCAGCAGCCACCATCAGTATAATTCACCCCTCCACTTT
CASSHHQYNSPLHF
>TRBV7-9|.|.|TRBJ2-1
TGTGCCACCGACAGATCCTCCTACAATGAGCAGTTCTTC
CATDRSSYNEQFF
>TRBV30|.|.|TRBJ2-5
TGTGCCTGGAGTGCAAGGGTACAAGAGACCCAGTACTTC
CAWSARVQETQYF
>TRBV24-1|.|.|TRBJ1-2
TGTGCCACCAGTGATTTGCAAGGAACTGGCTACACCTTC
CATSDLQGTGYTF
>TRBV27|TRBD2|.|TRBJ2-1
TGTGCCAGCAGTCCCCTCGGGCGGGGGGATGGTGAGCAGTTCTTC
CASSPLGRGDGEQFF
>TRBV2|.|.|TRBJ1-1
TGTGCCAGCAGTGTACTGTTGGCCTCGAACACTGAAGCTTTCTTT
CASSVLLASNTEAFF
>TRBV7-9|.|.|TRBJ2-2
TGTGCCAGCAGCTTAGGATTTATTATCGGGCTCCCGGACTTTGAAGTGTTTTTT
CASSLGFIIGLPDFEVFF
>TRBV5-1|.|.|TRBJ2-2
TGCGCCAGCAGCTGGGGGCCGACAGGTCTTCCCGGGGAGCTGTTTTTT
CASSWGPTGLPGELFF
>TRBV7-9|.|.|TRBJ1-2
TGTGCCAGCAGCTTACAACAGTACTATGGCTACACCTTC
CASSLQQYYGYTF
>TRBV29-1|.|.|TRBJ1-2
TGCAGCGTTGAAGCGGCAGGATCCTATGGCTACACCTTC
CSVEAAGSYGYTF
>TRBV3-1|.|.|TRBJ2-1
TGTGCCAGCAGCCAAGCGGCAGGGATCCATGAGCAGTTCTTC
CASSQAAGIHEQFF
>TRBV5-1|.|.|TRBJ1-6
TGCGCCAGCAGCTTGGTGGGTATTCGGTATAATTCACCCCTCCACTTT
CASSLVGIRYNSPLHF
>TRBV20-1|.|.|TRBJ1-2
TGCAGTGCTACCGGCCTGGAGGGCTACACCTTC
CSATGLEGYTF
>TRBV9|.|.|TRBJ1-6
TGTGCCAGCAGCGAGGGGGTGGACTATAATTCACCCCTCCACTTT
CASSEGVDYNSPLHF
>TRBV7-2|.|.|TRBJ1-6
TGTGCCAGCAGCTTAGTTCATCACAGCAATTCACCCCTCCACTTT
CASSLVHHSNSPLHF
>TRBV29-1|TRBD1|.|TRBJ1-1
TGCAGCGTTGAAGTGGCAGGGGGCCACACTGAAGCTTTCTTT
CSVEVAGGHTEAFF
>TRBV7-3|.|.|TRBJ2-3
TGTGCCAGCAGCTTACGTAATCGGGACTCTTCAGATACGCAGTATTTT
CASSLRNRDSSDTQYF
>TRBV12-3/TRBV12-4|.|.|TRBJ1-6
TGTGCCAGCAGTTCCGACGGGACCAATTCACCCCTCCACTTT
CASSSDGTNSPLHF
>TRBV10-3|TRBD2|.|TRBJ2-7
TGTGCCATCAGTGAGCGACAGGGTAGGGGACTAGCGGGGGGAAACGAGCAGTACTTC
CAISERQGRGLAGGNEQYF
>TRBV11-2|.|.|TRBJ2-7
TGTGCCAGCAGCCCTCGACTCCGCGGGGACTACGAGCAGTACTTC
CASSPRLRGDYEQYF
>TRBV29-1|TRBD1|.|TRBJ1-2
TGCAGCGTTAGCTCGGGACAGGGGTATGGCTACACCTTC
CSVSSGQGYGYTF
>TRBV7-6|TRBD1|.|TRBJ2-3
TGTGCCAGCAGCTTTGCCGGGACAGGCTCCGCCGTGACGCAGTATTTT
CASSFAGTGSAVTQYF
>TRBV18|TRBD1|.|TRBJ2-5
TGTGCCAGCTCACCAACCCGACAGGGGATTCACCAAGAGACCCAGTACTTC
CASSPTRQGIHQETQYF
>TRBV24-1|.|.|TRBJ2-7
TGTGCCACCCGCAGGGGAGTCGGATCCTACGAGCAGTACTTC
CATRRGVGSYEQYF
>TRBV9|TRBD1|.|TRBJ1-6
TGTGCCAGCAGCGTATTAGCAGGGGGTTTCGGTTCACCCCTCCACTTT
CASSVLAGGFGSPLHF